This entry is about one TCR beta chain. The antigen remains unidentified. Generation of TCR beta libraries employed quantitative 5'-RACE incorporating molecular barcodes. TCRdb called the 5' RACE reads again in MiXCR, with one record for every CDR3 protein. The sample has 240,000 or so distinct CDR3 sequences, about 10% seen once. The sample belongs to a study of CD8 T cells in ankylosing spondylitis. The study's findings and limits: One TCR beta motif, made up of roughly eight highly homologous variants, appeared characteristic of ankylosing spondylitis blood. Earlier work had already found some motif variants in reactive arthritis synovial fluid and blood.

Trimming pared 0 bases from V and 0 bases from J, leaving 7 bases between. Germline CDR1 MNHEY, CDR2 SVGAGI. The CDR3 is 15 amino acids. The sequenced material came from blood, either unsorted or a sorted T cell fraction (not recorded which). V usage is TRBV6-5 and J usage is TRBJ2-3; tentative D call: TRBD1 (5 bases). The sequence derives from a male donor with ankylosing spondylitis or in good health (not recorded which). The CDR3, as DNA: TGTGCCAGCAGTTACTCACCAGGGAGCACAGATACGCAGTATTTT. Amino acids: CASSYSPGSTDTQYF.